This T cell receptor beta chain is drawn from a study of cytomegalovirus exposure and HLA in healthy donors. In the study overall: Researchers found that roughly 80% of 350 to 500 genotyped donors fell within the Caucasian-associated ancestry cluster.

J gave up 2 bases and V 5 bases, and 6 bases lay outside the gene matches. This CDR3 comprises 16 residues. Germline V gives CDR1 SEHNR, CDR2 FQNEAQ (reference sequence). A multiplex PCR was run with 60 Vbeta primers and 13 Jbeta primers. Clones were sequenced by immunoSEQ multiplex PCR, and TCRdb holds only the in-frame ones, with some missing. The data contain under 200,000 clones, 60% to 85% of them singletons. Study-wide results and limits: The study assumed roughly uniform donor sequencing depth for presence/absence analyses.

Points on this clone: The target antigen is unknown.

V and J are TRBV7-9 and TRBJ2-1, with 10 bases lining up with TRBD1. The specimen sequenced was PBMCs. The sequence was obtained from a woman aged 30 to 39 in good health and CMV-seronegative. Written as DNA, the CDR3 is TGTGCCAGCAGCCCTTCCGGGACAGGGGCCTACAATGAGCAGTTCTTC. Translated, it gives CASSPSGTGAYNEQFF.